The source of this TCR beta chain is a study of Graves' ophthalmopathy and Graves' hyperthyroidism. At the level of the study: The study drew peripheral blood at initial diagnosis, before any treatment. General observations from the study: It was with about 71% sensitivity and 72% to 75% specificity that the model predicted ophthalmopathy progression. Classification of ophthalmopathy versus stable hyperthyroidism by a 13-signature model yielded roughly 86% sensitivity and roughly 81% specificity.

With a duration under 3 months, ophthalmopathy in the donors showed moderate-to-severe activity, CAS ≥3 and NOSPECS ≥4. Researchers took RNA transcripts and amplified TCR beta CDR3 regions from them. First-round RT-PCR with HTBI primers preceded a second-round multiplex PCR. A single record per CDR3 protein comes from TCRdb applying MiXCR to the multiplex PCR reads. The sample yields about 740,000 distinct CDR3 sequences, approximately 40% seen once. This clonotype came up many times. As yet, its antigen is unknown. The germline CDR1 and CDR2 sequences are SGHRS and YFSETQ. J lost 5 bases, V lost 4 bases, and 13 bases had no gene match. This CDR3 has 17 amino acids.

The source is an adult man with Graves' ophthalmopathy. Specimen: peripheral blood. The rearrangement joins TRBV5-1 to TRBJ2-2; 8 positions agree with TRBD2. CDR3 sequence (DNA): TGCGCCAGCAGCCTACGACCGGGACTAGTCGTAACCGGGGAGCTGTTTTTT. Its protein product is CASSLRPGLVVTGELFF.